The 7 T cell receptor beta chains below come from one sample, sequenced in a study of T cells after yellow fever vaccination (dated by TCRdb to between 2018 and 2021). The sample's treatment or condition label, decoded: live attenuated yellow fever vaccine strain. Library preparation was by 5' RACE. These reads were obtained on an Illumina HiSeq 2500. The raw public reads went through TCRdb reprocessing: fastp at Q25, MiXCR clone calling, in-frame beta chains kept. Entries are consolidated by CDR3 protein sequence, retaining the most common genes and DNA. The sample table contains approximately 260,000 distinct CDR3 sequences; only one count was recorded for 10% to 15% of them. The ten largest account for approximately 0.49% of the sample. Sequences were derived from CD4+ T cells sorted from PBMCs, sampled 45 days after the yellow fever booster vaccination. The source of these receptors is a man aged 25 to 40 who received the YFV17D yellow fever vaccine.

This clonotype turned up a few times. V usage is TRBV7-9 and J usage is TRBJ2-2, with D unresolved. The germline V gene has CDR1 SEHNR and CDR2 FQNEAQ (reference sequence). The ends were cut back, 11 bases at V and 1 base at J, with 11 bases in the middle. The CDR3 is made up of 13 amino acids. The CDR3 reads CAADLGNTGELFF. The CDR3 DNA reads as TGTGCCGCTGACCTCGGGAACACCGGGGAGCTGTTTTTT.

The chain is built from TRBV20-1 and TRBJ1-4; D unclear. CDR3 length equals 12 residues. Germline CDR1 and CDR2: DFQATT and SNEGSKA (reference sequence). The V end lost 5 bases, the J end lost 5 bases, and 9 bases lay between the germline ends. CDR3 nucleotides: TGCAGTGCTCCAGACTTGAATGAAAAACTGTTTTTT. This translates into CSAPDLNEKLFF.

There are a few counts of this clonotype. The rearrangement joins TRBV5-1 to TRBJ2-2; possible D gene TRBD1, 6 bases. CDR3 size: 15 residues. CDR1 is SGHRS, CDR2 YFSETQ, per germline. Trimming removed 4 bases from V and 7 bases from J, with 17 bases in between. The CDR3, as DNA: TGCGCCAGCAGCGGGACATTGGGACCAGACGGGGAGCTGTTTTTT. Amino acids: CASSGTLGPDGELFF.

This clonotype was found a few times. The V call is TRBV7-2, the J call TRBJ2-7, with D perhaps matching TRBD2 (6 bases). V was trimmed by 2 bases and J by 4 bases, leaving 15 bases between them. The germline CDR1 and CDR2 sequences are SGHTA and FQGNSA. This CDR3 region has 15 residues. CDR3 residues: CASSLSPNLAYEQYF. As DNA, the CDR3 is TGTGCCAGCAGCTTATCCCCCAATCTAGCGTACGAGCAGTACTTC.

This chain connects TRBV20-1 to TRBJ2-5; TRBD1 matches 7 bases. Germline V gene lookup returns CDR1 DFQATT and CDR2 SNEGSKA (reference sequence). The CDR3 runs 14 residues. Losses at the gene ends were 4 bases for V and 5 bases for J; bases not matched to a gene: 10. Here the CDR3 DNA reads TGCAGTGCTACTCGACAGGGATTATGGGAGACCCAGTACTTC. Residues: CSATRQGLWETQYF.

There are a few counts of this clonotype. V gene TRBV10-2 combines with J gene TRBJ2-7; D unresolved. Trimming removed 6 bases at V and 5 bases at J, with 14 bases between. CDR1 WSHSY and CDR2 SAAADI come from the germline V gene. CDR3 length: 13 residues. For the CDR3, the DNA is TGCGCCAGCAGAACCGGTTCCTGGGACGAGCAGTACTTC. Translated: CASRTGSWDEQYF.

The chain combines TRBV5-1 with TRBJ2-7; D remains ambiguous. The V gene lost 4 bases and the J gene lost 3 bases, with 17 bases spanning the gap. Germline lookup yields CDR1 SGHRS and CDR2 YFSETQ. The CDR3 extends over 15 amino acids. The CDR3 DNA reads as TGCGCCAGCAGCCTCTCTCACTACAGTCGCTACGAGCAGTACTTC. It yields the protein CASSLSHYSRYEQYF.